A selection of T cell receptor beta chains follows, all from one sample in a study of T cell changes during pregnancy in multiple sclerosis. Libraries were prepared by immunoSEQ multiplex PCR; TCRdb keeps only in-frame clonotypes and omits some of them. The top ten clones hold 1.7% of a sample with about 40,000 clones, approximately 94% of them seen once. This specimen was peripheral blood, taken in the third trimester of pregnancy. The receptors were sampled from a female donor with multiple sclerosis, enrolled in a pregnancy study. Both conserved end residues are part of each CDR3.

J gene	V gene	CDR3 length	CDR3 protein
TRBJ2-7	TRBV5-6	15	CASSYSGYLPYEQYF
TRBJ1-2	TRBV9	12	CASSPAGYGYTF
TRBJ2-3	TRBV4-3	18	CASSQDTATSGGTDTQYF
TRBJ2-6	TRBV7-9	18	CASSLIQGARSGANVLTF
TRBJ2-6	TRBV5-1	15	CASSLAGSGANVLTF
TRBJ2-3	TRBV15	16	CATSKTGLAGPDTQYF
TRBJ2-7	TRBV6-1	15	CASTYRGQGSYEQYF
TRBJ2-3	TRBV5-1	14	CASSRGVGTDTQYF
TRBJ1-1	TRBV5-5	14	CASSLTRDRYEAFF
TRBJ1-2	TRBV19	12	CASRQGTYGYTF
TRBJ2-5	TRBV4-1	14	CASSQRQGVETQYF
TRBJ1-1	TRBV7-2	12	CASSLKGPGAFF
TRBJ1-1	TRBV11-2	15	CASSLGQGLGTEAFF
TRBJ2-1	TRBV7-2	13	CASSLGGGREQFF
TRBJ2-1	TRBV6-5	13	CASRTGGGSEQFF
TRBJ1-4	TRBV11-2	15	CASSYTGAENEKLFF
TRBJ2-3	TRBV5-4	15	CASSLSGLNTDTQYF
TRBJ2-5	TRBV2	15	CASSQDRAEGETQYF
TRBJ1-3	TRBV4-1	15	CASSQEGGERNTIYF
TRBJ2-2	TRBV4-2	15	CASRLTGANTGELFF
TRBJ1-1	TRBV9	13	CASSDTGGTEAFF
TRBJ2-1	TRBV7-2	15	CASSLVGGNYNEQFF
TRBJ1-1	TRBV19	14	CASSKNRASTEAFF
TRBJ2-7	TRBV28	15	CASSLSSGPSYEQYF
TRBJ2-5	TRBV9	14	CASSVRQSQETQYF
TRBJ2-2	TRBV29-1	15	CSVGWQGAKSGELFF
TRBJ2-1	TRBV7-8	22	CASSFGRGPGLAEKLTYNEQFF
TRBJ2-7	TRBV18	14	CASSPGRPTGEQYF
TRBJ1-1	TRBV4-1	15	CASSQGYRGRTEAFF
TRBJ1-2	TRBV4-2	13	CASSQASDYGYTF
TRBJ2-3	TRBV10-3	15	CAISESGRVADTQYF
TRBJ1-1	TRBV6-1	12	CASGGKRTEAFF
TRBJ2-4	TRBV27	15	CASSLSGGTKNIQYF